The 14 T cell receptor beta chains in this list originate from one sample, sequenced in a study of control samples from healthy donors and cancer patients. Produced via immunoSEQ multiplex PCR; TCRdb's table is partial and in-frame only. The sample has about 190,000 clones, roughly nine tenths seen once; the top ten hold roughly 1.9%. The sample comprised blood. These receptors all stem from a man aged 25 to 40 in good health.

This rearrangement joins TRBV19 to TRBJ2-1; 7 bases map to TRBD1. The V segment lost 9 bases and the J segment 6 bases; nucleotides outside the gene matches: 8. This CDR3 comprises 13 residues. CDR1 LNHDA and CDR2 SQIVND come from the germline V gene (reference sequence). CDR3 bases: TGTGCCAGCGAGAGCGACAGGGTCAATGAGCAGTTCTTC. Its translation: CASESDRVNEQFF.

The chain links TRBV28 to TRBJ1-6, with 9 bases matching TRBD1. This CDR3 has 18 residues. The trim removed 5 bases at V and 0 bases at J, leaving 8 bases unmatched. Per germline, CDR1 MDHEN and CDR2 SYDVKM. The CDR3 DNA sequence: TGTGCCAGCAGTCCAGACAGGGGGGTCATCTCCTATAATTCACCCCTCCACTTT. This translates into CASSPDRGVISYNSPLHF.

This clone was found once. The chain uses TRBV18 and TRBJ2-1; D may be TRBD1 (5 bases). This CDR3 region has 13 residues. Germline lookup yields CDR1 KGHSH and CDR2 LQKENI. V lost 2 bases to trimming and J lost 5 bases, with 7 bases between them. Here the CDR3 reads CASSPSRDNEQFF. DNA of the CDR3: TGTGCCAGCTCACCAAGCAGGGACAATGAGCAGTTCTTC.

This sequence joins TRBV15 and TRBJ1-5; D might be TRBD1 (6 bases). CDR1 LNHNV and CDR2 YYDKDF come from the germline V gene (reference sequence). The V end lost 0 bases, the J end lost 7 bases, and 10 bases lay between the germline ends. The CDR3 has 14 residues. The CDR3 region has the DNA TGTGCCACCAGCAGAGATGCAGGGGACCAGCCCCAGCATTTT. Its protein is CATSRDAGDQPQHF.

The chain recombines TRBV11-2 with TRBJ2-2; D not resolved. The CDR3 loop spans 17 amino acids. CDR1 and CDR2 from the germline V gene are SGHAT and FQNNGV. Trimming cost V 3 bases and J 1 base, with 15 bases left between them. CDR3 region: CASSFRRVSLNTGELFF. CDR3 DNA sequence: TGTGCCAGCAGCTTTCGCCGGGTGAGCCTGAACACCGGGGAGCTGTTTTTT.

This chain connects TRBV21-1 to TRBJ2-7; the table's D call of TRBD2 was not tested on the DNA. TRBV21-1 is listed as a pseudogene. CDR3 length: 19 residues. This chain's CDR3 is CASSKVVLARCCQTYEQYF. The CDR3 DNA is TGTGCCAGCAGCAAAGTGGTACTAGCCCGCTGCTGCCAAACCTACGAGCAGTACTTC.

The V call is TRBV19, the J call TRBJ2-3; D could derive from TRBD1 or TRBD2 (6 bases each). Trimming removed 4 bases at V and 1 base at J, with 9 bases between. The CDR3 totals 14 residues. Looked up from germline, CDR1 is LNHDA and CDR2 is SQIVND (reference sequence). CDR3: CASSTGAGTDTQYF. Here the CDR3 DNA reads TGTGCCAGTAGTACGGGGGCCGGCACAGATACGCAGTATTTT.

This clone was counted a single time. The J gene is TRBJ1-1, the V gene TRBV7-3; TRBD1 might be the D (5 bases). V dropped 3 bases and J dropped 4 bases, with 9 bases sitting between them. The CDR3 covers 13 residues. The germline V gene encodes CDR1 SGHTA and CDR2 FQGTGA. CDR3 region: CASSFARGTEAFF. The CDR3 nucleotides read TGTGCCAGCAGCTTCGCAAGGGGCACTGAAGCTTTCTTT.

This clone was counted once. J is TRBJ2-7 and V is TRBV2; TRBD1 agrees at 7 bases. With V trimmed by 1 base and J by 4 bases, 10 bases remained unmatched. The CDR3 spans 16 residues. Germline V gene data show CDR1 as SNHLY and CDR2 as FYNNEI. This CDR3 is CASSEEGDRARYEQYF. The CDR3 nucleotides read TGTGCCAGCAGTGAAGAAGGTGACAGGGCAAGGTACGAGCAGTACTTC.

The gene calls are TRBV5-1 and TRBJ1-4; the D gene is possibly TRBD1 (6 bases). In germline, CDR1 is SGHRS, CDR2 YFSETQ. Trimming cost V 6 bases and J 6 bases, with 12 bases left between them. CDR3 length equals 13 residues. CDR3: CASNREGDEKLFF. CDR3 in DNA: TGCGCCAGCAACAGAGAGGGGGATGAAAAACTGTTTTTT.

V and J are TRBV10-3 and TRBJ2-3; 16 nucleotides line up with TRBD2. J lost 3 bases, V lost 6 bases, and 6 bases had no gene match. The germline V gene encodes CDR1 ENHRY and CDR2 SYGVKD. CDR3 length: 17 residues. CDR3 region: CAIRGTSGGAWTDTQYF. The CDR3, as DNA: TGTGCCATCAGAGGGACTAGCGGGGGGGCCTGGACAGATACGCAGTATTTT.

The genes are TRBV28 and TRBJ1-6; D is perhaps TRBD1 (5 bases). The germline V gene encodes CDR1 MDHEN and CDR2 SYDVKM. Trimming took off 2 bases at V and 7 bases at J, with 12 bases between the two ends. The CDR3 has 15 residues. CDR3 residues: CASSLEGRRNSPLHF. CDR3 nucleotide sequence: TGTGCCAGCAGTTTAGAGGGGCGTCGGAATTCACCCCTCCACTTT.

The chain is built from TRBV5-1 and TRBJ2-7, with 8 bases lining up with TRBD1. CDR1 SGHRS and CDR2 YFSETQ come from the germline V gene. The J segment lost 3 bases and the V segment lost 4 bases, leaving 9 bases of the junction unmatched. The CDR3 is 15 residues long. CDR3 amino acids: CASSRGTGENYEQYF. The CDR3 DNA reads TGCGCCAGCAGCCGAGGGACAGGAGAAAACTACGAGCAGTACTTC. The entire variable domain, with the rest obtained from reference TRBV5-1 and TRBJ2-7, is as follows: KAGVTQTPRYLIKTRGQQVTLSCSPISGHRSVSWYQQTPGQGLQFLFEYFSETQRNKGNFPGRFSGRQFSNSRSEMNVSTLELGDSALYLCASSRGTGENYEQYFGPGTRLTVT.

The rearrangement joins TRBV19 to TRBJ1-1, with TRBD1 matching over 11 bases. CDR1 and CDR2 from the germline V gene are LNHDA and SQIVND (reference sequence). The J segment lost 5 bases and the V segment lost 5 bases, leaving 1 base of the junction unmatched. The CDR3 runs to 13 residues. The CDR3 DNA follows: TGTGCCAGTAGTGGACAGGGGGCAACTGAAGCTTTCTTT. Translated, it gives CASSGQGATEAFF. Drawing the rest from reference TRBV19 and TRBJ1-1, the complete variable domain is DGGITQSPKYLFRKEGQNVTLSCEQNLNHDAMYWYRQDPGQGLRLIYYSQIVNDFQKGDIAEGYSVSREKKESFPLTVTSAQKNPTAFYLCASSGQGATEAFFGQGTRLTVV.